This T cell receptor (beta chain) was retrieved from a study of CD8+CD57+ T cells in acquired aplastic anemia. The overall study: Sorted CD4+ plus CD8+ cells gave DNA averaging 3.2 ug. Study conclusions and caveats: Significant differences in CD8+ Simpson's diversity were not observed between patients and controls.

For this clonotype: Its antigen is not known.

Both TCR beta VDJ combination and CDR3 sequence profiling were carried out. Genomic DNA was the template for this profiling. From the reads, TCRdb called clonotypes with MiXCR, one entry per CDR3 protein. The repertoire includes around 200,000 distinct CDR3 sequences, roughly 45% of them detected once, and 20% sits in the top ten. The germline V gene has CDR1 WNHNN and CDR2 SYGVQD (reference sequence). Trimming pared 3 bases from V and 8 bases from J, leaving 23 bases between. This CDR3 contains 18 residues. CD8+CD57+ cell expansion had been shown by flow cytometry in patients chosen for sequencing. The sample was sorted CD4+, CD8+, or CD8+CD57+ T cells (not recorded which) from PBMCs. The chain is built from TRBV10-1 and TRBJ1-6, with D perhaps TRBD1 (5 bases). This clonotype was obtained from a human donor with aplastic anemia. CDR3 nucleotides: TGCGCCAGCAGTGACCCCAGGGTAGGGGCCTACCTCGATTCACCCCTCCACTTT. Protein product: CASSDPRVGAYLDSPLHF.